The clone carrying this T cell receptor beta chain has just a few counts. This record comes from a study of blood T cell repertoires in COVID-19. Across the whole study: The origin of the acute and convalescent COVID-19 samples was the United States, Italy and Spain. PBMCs, B-cell-depleted T cells, or T cells were the source of the cDNA or gDNA that made up the material.

The germline CDR1 and CDR2 sequences are MNHNY and SVGAGI (reference sequence). This CDR3 is 14 amino acids long. V shed 7 bases and J 6 bases; nucleotides not matched to a gene: 10. Libraries were prepared by immunoSEQ multiplex PCR; TCRdb keeps only in-frame clonotypes and omits some of them. The repertoire holds under 80,000 clones, around 77% seen once, with about 20% in the top ten. The chain couples TRBV6-6 to TRBJ1-1; 8 bases agree with TRBD1. Material for sequencing was peripheral blood. The sequence came from a man at least 80 years old with active or convalescent COVID-19. CDR3 in amino acids: CASTSGQGEAEAFF. For the CDR3, the DNA is TGTGCCAGCACCTCTGGACAGGGAGAGGCTGAAGCTTTCTTT.